The following is a T cell receptor beta chain sequence with its context. Its antigen is currently unknown. CDR3 length: 14 residues. The germline CDR1 and CDR2 sequences are SGHNT and YYREEE (reference sequence). V was clipped by 4 bases and J by 8 bases; unmatched bases: 7. Together with a sample-barcoded 5' primer, a J-beta primer mix was included in a second PCR lasting about 6 to 11 cycles. Each cDNA molecule was tagged by a template-switch adaptor that had 12 random nucleotides. Each sample yielded at least 3 million CDR3-containing paired-end reads. MiXCR, applied by TCRdb to the 5' RACE reads, yields one record per CDR3 protein. Of 800,000 to 950,000 distinct CDR3 sequences listed, 45% to 50% are singletons. It was roughly 10 milliliters of peripheral blood that were drawn from each donor. The data are from a study of blood T cells in healthy people across ages. Study findings and constraints: As age increased, TCR beta diversity per million T cells fell in a roughly linear fashion.

This receptor was obtained from a man aged 30-40 years in good health. The sequenced sample was blood. The V and J genes are TRBV5-4 and TRBJ1-2; 11 bases are a match to TRBD1. CDR3 residues: CASSQGQGDWGYTF. The CDR3 bases are TGTGCCAGCAGCCAGGGACAGGGGGACTGGGGCTACACCTTC.